These 19 T cell receptor beta chains share one sample of origin, sequenced in a study of blood T cell repertoires in COVID-19. Some clones are missing from TCRdb's copy, which holds only in-frame ones; the method was immunoSEQ multiplex PCR. The table includes roughly 87,000 clones, 86% detected once. Sequencing input: peripheral blood. The receptors shown here come from a man between 50 and 59 years old with active COVID-19.

This clone came up once. V gene TRBV12-3 or TRBV12-4 combines with J gene TRBJ2-5; D gene unclear. The CDR3 is 11 amino acids. V lost 6 bases, J lost 7 bases, and 9 bases lay in between. The chain's CDR3 is CASSRLSTQYF. CDR3 in DNA: TGTGCCAGCAGCCGACTGTCGACCCAGTACTTC.

CDR3 sequence reads: CASSSARGGETQYF. CDR3 in DNA: TGTGCCAGCAGCTCGGCTAGGGGAGGAGAGACCCAGTACTTC. V and J are TRBV13 and TRBJ2-5; possibly TRBD2 for D (6 bases). The length of the CDR3 is 14 residues. V lost 4 bases to trimming and J lost 4 bases, with 13 bases between them. In germline, CDR1 is PRHDT, CDR2 FYEKMQ (reference sequence).

The V gene is TRBV27, the J gene TRBJ1-1, with 7 nucleotides matching TRBD1. V lost 6 bases to trimming and J lost 0 bases; unmatched junction nucleotides: 7. CDR1 and CDR2 (germline): MNHEY, SMNVEV (reference sequence). This CDR3 has 15 amino acids. The CDR3 DNA reads TGTGCCAGCAGATCAACCGGACAGGTGAACACTGAAGCTTTCTTT. As protein: CASRSTGQVNTEAFF.

About this clone itself: The identical CDR3 is also encoded by other nucleotide sequences in the sample. The chain links TRBV7-9 to TRBJ1-1; TRBD1 might be the D (5 bases). The germline gives CDR1 SEHNR, CDR2 FQNEAQ (reference sequence). The V end lost 6 bases, the J end lost 4 bases, and 12 bases lay between the germline ends. The CDR3 spans 13 residues. CDR3 in amino acids: CASSFGGSTEAFF. The CDR3 DNA reads TGTGCCAGCAGTTTCGGGGGGAGCACTGAAGCTTTCTTT.

This chain uses TRBV10-3 with TRBJ1-1; D perhaps matches TRBD1 (6 bases). The V gene's germline CDR1 is ENHRY and CDR2 SYGVKD. This CDR3 region has 12 residues. The germline V and J ends were trimmed by 7 bases and 5 bases, with 11 bases remaining between them. CDR3 sequence reads: CAIKGGGTEAFF. For the CDR3, the DNA is TGTGCCATCAAGGGGGGAGGGACTGAAGCTTTCTTT.

On this clone: The identical CDR3 is also encoded by other nucleotide sequences in the sample. The CDR3 loop reads CASRRQGGTNEKLFF. CDR3 DNA: TGTGCCAGCCGACGGCAGGGGGGCACTAATGAAAAACTGTTTTTT. The chain couples TRBV28 to TRBJ1-4; 7 nucleotides align to TRBD1. From germline, CDR1 is MDHEN and CDR2 SYDVKM. The CDR3 is made up of 15 amino acids. Losses at the gene ends were 8 bases for V and 2 bases for J; bases not matched to a gene: 8. The variable domain in full, completed from reference TRBV28 and TRBJ1-4, reads DVKVTQSSRYLVKRTGEKVFLECVQDMDHENMFWYRQDPGLGLRLIYFSYDVKMKEKGDIPEGYSVSREKKERFSLILESASTNQTSMYLCASRRQGGTNEKLFFGSGTQLSVL.

This chain links TRBV18 with TRBJ1-2; 7 bases align to TRBD1. This CDR3 is 14 amino acids long. Losses at the gene ends were 6 bases for V and 6 bases for J; bases not matched to a gene: 10. In germline, CDR1 is KGHSH, CDR2 LQKENI. The CDR3 sequence is CASSAGQSSNGYTF. CDR3 DNA sequence: TGTGCCAGCTCGGCGGGACAGTCTAGTAATGGCTACACCTTC.

This clone turned up a few times. CDR3 DNA sequence: TGTGCCAACCGAAGACAGCCCAATAGCAATCAGCCCCAGCATTTT. It translates to CANRRQPNSNQPQHF. V and J are TRBV28 and TRBJ1-5; D is perhaps TRBD1 (5 bases). CDR1 is MDHEN and CDR2 is SYDVKM in the germline V gene. This CDR3 has 15 residues. Between the trimmed V and J ends, which lost 10 bases and 0 bases, there was a span of 16 bases.

CDR3 sequence (DNA): TGTGCCAGCAGCCGGACTAGCGGTTGGGATGAGCAGTTCTTC. This gives the protein CASSRTSGWDEQFF. The chain uses TRBV14 and TRBJ2-1; 10 nucleotides align to TRBD2. V was pared by 4 bases and J by 8 bases, with 5 bases of the junction left unmatched. Germline-derived CDR1 and CDR2 are SGHDN and FVKESK. The CDR3 extends over 14 amino acids.

The chain employs TRBV9 and TRBJ2-7, with TRBD1 identical over 7 bases. CDR1 and CDR2 (germline): SGDLS, YYNGEE. CDR3 length equals 15 residues. V trimming: 1 base; J trimming: 2 bases; junction bases outside the gene matches: 6. The CDR3 here is CASSVTGQAAYEQYF. The CDR3 DNA is TGTGCCAGCAGCGTAACCGGACAGGCAGCCTACGAGCAGTACTTC.

The rearrangement links TRBV24-1 to TRBJ2-2; TRBD1 agrees at 9 bases. Germline V gene data show CDR1 as KGHDR and CDR2 as SFDVKD. The ends lost 4 bases at V and 6 bases at J; junction bases unmatched: 11. This CDR3 has 17 amino acids. The CDR3 loop is CATSDRSLGTGSGELFF. DNA for the CDR3: TGTGCCACCAGTGACAGATCGTTGGGGACAGGGTCCGGGGAGCTGTTTTTT.

V usage is TRBV7-3 and J usage is TRBJ2-2, with TRBD2 matching 8 bases. From germline, CDR1 is SGHTA and CDR2 FQGTGA. V lost 0 bases and J lost 6; bases outside the gene matches: 6. CDR3 length: 16 residues. The DNA of the CDR3 is TGTGCCAGCAGCTTAACGGGGACTAGTTTTTCCGGGGAGCTGTTTTTT. Translated, it gives CASSLTGTSFSGELFF.

J is TRBJ2-3 and V is TRBV27, with TRBD2 matching 9 bases. V dropped 3 bases and J dropped 2; count of bases not matched to a gene: 6. Germline V gene data show CDR1 as MNHEY and CDR2 as SMNVEV (reference sequence). The CDR3 has 16 amino acids. DNA of the CDR3: TGTGCCAGCAGTTTCCGGGGACTAGCCTACACAGATACGCAGTATTTT. Protein sequence: CASSFRGLAYTDTQYF.

The chain recombines TRBV5-1 with TRBJ1-5, with TRBD1 identical over 7 bases. The CDR3 consists of 15 residues. Trimming removed 7 bases from V and 3 bases from J; junction bases left unmatched: 10. CDR1 is SGHRS, CDR2 YFSETQ, per germline. The CDR3 sequence: CASVAYRGFNQPQHF. CDR3 nucleotides: TGCGCCAGCGTAGCCTACAGGGGATTCAATCAGCCCCAGCATTTT.

This rearrangement joins TRBV2 to TRBJ2-7; tentative D call: TRBD1 (5 bases). Trimming shortened V by 3 bases and J by 6 bases, and 9 bases separated the two germline ends. This CDR3 is 12 amino acids long. Germline V gene sequence: CDR1 SNHLY, CDR2 FYNNEI. The CDR3 loop is CASSEGRAEQYF. The CDR3 DNA reads TGTGCCAGCAGTGAGGGCAGGGCCGAGCAGTACTTC.

The gene calls are TRBV6-6 and TRBJ1-5; D is uncertain. The CDR3 sequence is 14 residues long. Germline lookup yields CDR1 MNHNY and CDR2 SVGAGI (reference sequence). V was cut by 2 bases and J by 5 bases, with 10 bases left in between. The CDR3 nucleotides read TGTGCCAGCAGTTACACCGGTACCGATCAGCCCCAGCATTTT. As protein: CASSYTGTDQPQHF.

The chain links TRBV9 to TRBJ1-3, with D unclear. Per the germline V gene, CDR1 is SGDLS and CDR2 is YYNGEE. The V end was cut by 0 bases, the J end by 0 bases, with 7 bases between. There are 15 residues in the CDR3. CDR3 sequence: CASSVDGLSGNTIYF. CDR3 nucleotides: TGTGCCAGCAGCGTAGATGGCCTCTCTGGAAACACCATATATTTT. The variable domain in full, with the rest retrieved from reference TRBV9 and TRBJ1-3, is DSGVTQTPKHLITATGQRVTLRCSPRSGDLSVYWYQQSLDQGLQFLIQYYNGEERAKGNILERFSAQQFPDLHSELNLSSLELGDSALYFCASSVDGLSGNTIYFGEGSWLTVV.

The gene calls are TRBV6-5 and TRBJ2-7, with 8 bases lining up with TRBD2. The CDR3 consists of 14 residues. V lost 4 bases, J lost 5 bases, and 7 bases stayed unmatched. CDR1 and CDR2 (germline): MNHEY, SVGAGI. CDR3 region: CASSSPGGIHEQYF. As DNA, the CDR3 is TGTGCCAGCAGTTCGCCGGGAGGGATTCACGAGCAGTACTTC.

This rearrangement joins TRBV30 to TRBJ1-2, with TRBD1 as a possible D gene (6 bases). The CDR3 runs to 13 residues. Germline loops: CDR1 GTSNPN, CDR2 SVGIG (reference sequence). V was shortened by 8 bases and J by 5 bases, with 18 bases between the two germline ends. In nucleotides, the CDR3 is TGTGCCGGACAACAGGGTTCGGAGTATGGCTACACCTTC. As protein: CAGQQGSEYGYTF.